The T cell receptor beta chain described here comes from a study of T cell changes during pregnancy in multiple sclerosis. The CDR3 runs 14 residues. Germline V gene lookup returns CDR1 SQVTM and CDR2 ANQGSEA. The ends were cut back, 1 base at V and 3 bases at J, with 13 bases in the middle. Sequencing used immunoSEQ multiplex PCR; TCRdb keeps in-frame clones, though not all of them. Counted here are under 80,000 clones, roughly 92% occurring once; the ten biggest clones make up 3.5% to 4.5%. The TCR sequence derives from a female donor in good health, enrolled as a control in a pregnancy study. Sequencing used peripheral blood, obtained after pregnancy. V and J are TRBV29-1 and TRBJ2-7, with D perhaps TRBD2 (7 bases). CDR3 sequence: CSVEGGGRHYEQYF. The DNA of the CDR3 is TGCAGCGTTGAAGGGGGGGGGCGACACTACGAGCAGTACTTC.